The present entry profiles one TCR beta chain with its context. Using immunoSEQ multiplex PCR, the repertoire was profiled, and TCRdb retains in-frame clones only, with some absent. The sample includes around 70,000 clones, nearly 98% of them seen just once. The data were taken from a study of technical replicates of blood from a handful of donors. Germline CDR1 and CDR2: MNHNS and SASEGT. Losses at the gene ends were 2 bases for V and 0 bases for J; bases not matched to a gene: 1. The CDR3 is 14 residues long. This clonotype originated in a human donor in good health. V gene TRBV6-1 combines with J gene TRBJ2-7; 7 bases fit TRBD1. The sequencing input was T cells isolated from PBMCs. Here the CDR3 reads CASSESGGSYEQYF. As DNA, the CDR3 is TGTGCCAGCAGTGAATCAGGGGGCTCCTACGAGCAGTACTTC.